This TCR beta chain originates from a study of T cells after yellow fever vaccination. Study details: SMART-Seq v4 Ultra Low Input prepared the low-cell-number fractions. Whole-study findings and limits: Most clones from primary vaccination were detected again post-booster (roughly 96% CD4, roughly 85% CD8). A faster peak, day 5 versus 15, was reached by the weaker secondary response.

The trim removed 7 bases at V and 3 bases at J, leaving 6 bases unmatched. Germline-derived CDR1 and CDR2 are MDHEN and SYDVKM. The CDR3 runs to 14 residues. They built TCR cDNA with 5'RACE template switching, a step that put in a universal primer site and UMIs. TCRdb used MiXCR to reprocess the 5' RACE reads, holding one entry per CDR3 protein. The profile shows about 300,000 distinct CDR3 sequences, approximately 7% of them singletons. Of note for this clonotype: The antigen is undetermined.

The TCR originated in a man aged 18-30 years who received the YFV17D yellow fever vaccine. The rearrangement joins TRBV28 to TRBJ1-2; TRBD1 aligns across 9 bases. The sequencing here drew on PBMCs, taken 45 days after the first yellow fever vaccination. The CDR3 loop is CASTYWTGDYGYTF. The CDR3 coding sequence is TGTGCCAGCACCTACTGGACAGGGGACTATGGCTACACCTTC.